Here is one T cell receptor (beta chain) with its context. What this receptor recognizes is not known. The input lacks base qualities; no much larger clone sits a single base away. Trimming removed 2 bases from V and 0 bases from J, leaving 11 bases between the germline ends. The CDR3 numbers 16 residues from cysteine through phenylalanine. Only CDR3 DNA is held: 48 bases, read in frame from base 1. CDR1 is given as SGDLS and CDR2 as YYNGEE, both from the germline V gene. This sample was included in a study of cytomegalovirus exposure and HLA in healthy donors (dated by TCRdb to about 2017). About the study as a whole: In an earlier analysis of 587 of the donors, about 270 Gb of sequence data and 117 million unique TCR beta sequences from about 190 million T cells were reported. An early release that covered about 640 HLA-typed donors contained 250 to 350 gigabases of sequencing data and around 85 million unique TCR sequences. Of the 300 to 450 genotyped donors, approximately 83% fell in the genetic ancestry cluster associated with self-reported Caucasian donors. The study was designed to test whether signatures of past pathogen exposure could be identified by cataloging public T cell receptors. The study profiled the T cell repertoires of 500 to 800 subjects by immunosequencing and related them to cytomegalovirus serostatus. A separate validation cohort of about 110 different subjects was used in addition to the approximately 610-subject first cohort. To predict cytomegalovirus infection status, the study combined high-throughput TCR immunosequencing, statistical association of individual TCRs with disease status, and machine learning. A later analysis re-analyzed previously published TCR beta repertoires from roughly 690 donors and added high-resolution HLA genotyping to study TCR occurrence patterns. Rather than drawing on any new phenotypic data, the later analysis identified candidate immune exposures from TCR beta sequences and the way those sequences occurred across donors. An earlier analysis of 587 of the donors applied high-throughput TCR beta sequencing to assess whether each TCR beta V gene segment acted as functional or pseudogenic. Donor age, sex, ethnicity and CMV serostatus were collected together with the repertoire data. Genome-wide SNP genotypes for about 65% of the roughly 670 donors were used in a later genetic analysis, which treated that subset as a discovery cohort. All discovery cohort repertoires had been generated on a single sequencing platform. Both class I and class II loci were covered by HLA typing, at four-digit resolution. The number of typed donors differed by locus: about 629-640 for A, B, C, DRB1 and DQB1; some 540 for DQA1; around 580 for DPA1; and some 430 for DPB1. Four or five DR-DQ haplotypes were handled as single units for association and clustering because linkage in the cohort was strong. Among over 350 genotyped donors of the cohort, an average of about 240,000 unique TCR beta nucleotide sequences were sequenced per donor, around a sixth of them non-productive. General conclusions and limits of the study: According to a later genetic analysis, donors in an Asian-associated ancestry cluster had fewer N-insertions in productive TCRs than the approximately 670-donor mean. Because counts were too low, fewer than 20 rarely observed V segments, including chromosome 9 orphons, were excluded from the earlier analysis of some 590 of the donors. According to a later analysis, TCR association rates differed among HLA loci, with DRB1 alleles showing the most associated TCRs and HLA-C alleles showing the fewest. A few of the identified cytomegalovirus-associated TCR beta chains were confirmed in vitro to be specific for cytomegalovirus antigens. Sequencing depth was assumed to be roughly uniform across donors in the presence/absence analyses, though that assumption may not hold. An association between a missense DCLRE1C variant and V-gene and J-gene trimming of TCR beta chains was found in a later genetic analysis and replicated in an independent cohort. The classifier was reported to diagnose cytomegalovirus status with high specificity and sensitivity in both the original cohort and the validation cohort. A further reported finding was that TCR beta sequences accurately predicted the HLA-A and HLA-B alleles for most subjects in the first cohort. Strong co-occurrence of HLA alleles, especially DR and DQ, made assigning TCR associations to individual alleles difficult. In this cohort, only TCR beta chains were sequenced, and detectable features were limited by the absence of alpha or paired-chain data. The authors suggested that the approach could potentially be generalized to other disease states and immunological phenotypes. Most TCR sequences were observed very rarely across donors, whereas some public TCRs were present in many individuals. A group of highly shared sequence variants was considered likely to be a technical artifact of the sequencing pipeline. A later analysis associated about 17,000 TCR beta sequences with specific HLA alleles at a false discovery rate of 0.05. In a later analysis, several top co-occurrence clusters were reported to appear linked to parvovirus B19, influenza, CMV and Epstein-Barr virus. Some IMGT-functional V segments, including TRBV6-2 and TRBV6-3, could not be told apart with the 87-base-pair reads, so those segments were excluded. Linkage disequilibrium might explain the correlated functional status among segregating V segments, but an unknown experimental factor could not be excluded. In an earlier analysis of around 600 of the donors, most TCR beta V segments appeared in productive rearrangements about 87% or about 30% of the time, broadly matching IMGT annotations. Immune exposure information for the cohort was limited to CMV serostatus. Because HLA typing was missing for some donors at each locus, association tests included only the typed subset. A later analysis found that HLA-associated TCR beta chains were more clonally expanded and had lower generation probabilities than equally common non-associated chains. A total of 150 or so TCR beta chains were listed by the study as associated with cytomegalovirus. Most CMV-associated TCR beta chains appeared to be HLA-restricted in a later analysis, and the HLA associations seemed to be driven largely by CMV exposure.

The cohort comprised some 730 healthy bone marrow donors. Cohort members were all nominally healthy when sampled, although unrecorded immune exposures were likely present. The donor tested CMV seronegative and was one of the 352 seronegative cohort members. Each donor provided a peripheral blood sample, and peripheral blood mononuclear cells were used for TCR beta sequencing. Genomic DNA extraction from the blood cell samples was performed with the Qiagen DNeasy Blood Extraction Kit. Receptor libraries were prepared by the immunoSEQ multiplex PCR assay. For the multiplex PCR, a mixture combining 60 forward primers for TCR Vbeta segments and 13 reverse primers for TCR Jbeta segments was used. The CDR3 region of rearranged TCR beta genes was amplified from genomic DNA with a multiplex PCR assay. The amplified TCR beta libraries were sequenced on the Illumina HiSeq System as 87-base-pair reads. On the authors' methods: A later analysis tallied 75 million to 95 million unique TCR beta chains across the approximately 670 repertoires, and some 10 million of those chains were shared by two or more donors. Raw reads were error-corrected and collapsed into unique sequences with a nearest-neighbor algorithm that merged closely related sequences to remove PCR and sequencing errors. Alignment of CDR3 sequences to IMGT reference sequences was used to assign V, D and J gene segments. For a sequence to be retained, a match of at least six nucleotides to both a V gene segment and a J gene segment was required. A rearrangement was called productive if the CDR3 had no stop codons and remained in frame with V and J, and every other rearrangement was called non-productive. CDR3 was defined according to IMGT convention as the region running from the second conserved V-encoded cysteine to the conserved J-encoded phenylalanine. Sequences without an unambiguous match to a single V gene segment were excluded from the earlier analysis of 587 of the donors. In an earlier analysis of 450 to 700 of the donors, V segments were called functional above 56.7% productive rearrangements and were called segregating when the between-donor standard deviation exceeded 5%. A statistical classification framework was built for diagnosing cytomegalovirus status from the catalog of TCR beta chain sequences. A later analysis assigned V and J genes by comparing TCR nucleotide sequences with IMGT/GENE-DB human TR gene sequences. Using the TCRdist pipeline, a later analysis assigned CDR3 sequences along with most-parsimonious VDJ recombination scenarios. A later analysis defined each TCR beta chain by its CDR3 amino acid sequence plus V-gene family, and excluded reads lacking a unique V-gene family. A later analysis removed 592 highly shared, low-generation-probability nucleotide sequences to deal with suspected cross-contamination and a sequencing artifact. For each public chain, a later analysis derived a clonal expansion index from normalized ranks of inferred template counts within each repertoire. In a later analysis, generation probabilities were computed with a VDJ recombination model fitted to out-of-frame rearrangements, and the resulting probabilities were checked against IGoR. In a later analysis, TCR-TCR, TCR-HLA and TCR-CMV co-occurrence was scored with hypergeometric tests, and a repertoire-size bias correction was applied to TCR pairs. A later analysis estimated false discovery rates by permuting HLA or CMV assignments 20 times. In a later analysis, co-occurring TCRs were grouped with DBSCAN, and TCRdist sequence similarity was added when clustering was performed within HLA-allele-positive subsets. Repertoires with fewer than 30,000 or more than 120,000 public chains were left out of co-occurrence clustering, as were about five repertoires with anomalous nucleotide sharing. The source is immuneACCESS, and TCRdb retained only in-frame sequences with V and J called. Part of the clones is not carried over; for the studies checked, unresolved V genes explain less than half of this, and the remainder is unexplained. D and trimming were read from the DNA, whereas the V and J calls and clone size are those reported in that table. This sample lists hundreds of thousands of clones; nearly 80% were detected once. The top ten constitute 1.5% to 2% of the sample.

This receptor was identified in a male donor in good health and CMV-seronegative. The chain is encoded by TRBV9 joined to TRBJ1-4; the D region possibly corresponds to TRBD1 (5 bases align). The sequencing sample was made of PBMCs. The CDR3 protein: CASSVAGRPTNEKLFF. At the DNA level, the sequence is TGTGCCAGCAGCGTGGCGGGACGGCCAACTAATGAAAAACTGTTTTTT.